The clone carrying this T cell receptor (beta chain) has ten or more counts. What it binds is not known. The germline gene is not matched at one end of the junction; a read error may be the cause. The sample is drawn from a study of blood T cells in healthy people across ages. Overall study results and limits: The study regarded diversity estimates from one million T cells as underestimates. Across samples, TCR beta diversity tracked strongly with naive T cell percentage.

A second PCR, run for roughly 7 to 11 cycles, used a sample-barcoded 5' primer plus a J-beta primer mix. Sequencing yielded, for each sample, at least 3 million paired-end reads carrying CDR3. TCRdb re-analysed the 5' RACE reads in MiXCR, keeping a single row per CDR3 protein. The data contain some 1.5 million distinct CDR3 sequences, 28% of them seen just once; the ten biggest clones take up 7.7%. Germline CDR1 SGHTA, CDR2 FQGNSA. This CDR3 region has 14 residues. The chain joins TRBV7-2 to TRBJ2-1; D unresolved. The TCR sequence derives from a young woman in good health. Sequencing was performed on blood. CDR3 in amino acids: CASSLEASGYEQFF. In DNA, the CDR3 is TGTGCCAGCAGTTTAGAGGCGTCGGGCTATGAGCAGTTCTTC.